This T cell receptor (beta chain) emerged from a study of blood T cells in healthy people across ages. Study results and limitations: Older age went with lower TCR beta diversity per million T cells, in a roughly linear way. Lack of knowledge of donor CMV status possibly confounded expanded clonotype changes.

Through a sample-barcoded 5' primer and a J-beta primer mix, a second PCR was run for about 7 to 12 cycles. Tags on each cDNA molecule came from a template-switch adaptor with 12 random nucleotides. A single record per CDR3 protein comes from TCRdb applying MiXCR to the 5' RACE reads. Of 870,000 or so distinct CDR3 sequences in the sample, under 35% were seen once. Trimming removed 6 bases from V and 2 bases from J; junction bases left unmatched: 5. This CDR3 is 16 amino acids long. Germline CDR1 and CDR2: MNHEY and SVGEGT. This clonotype occurred a few times. Its antigen is unidentified. The chain combines TRBV6-2 or TRBV6-3 with TRBJ2-4; 12 nucleotides line up with TRBD2. The sequence derives from a woman aged 80 or over in good health. Material for sequencing was blood. In nucleotides, the CDR3 is TGTGCCAGCAGGACGACTAGCGGGGGTTCCAAAAACATTCAGTACTTC. Protein product: CASRTTSGGSKNIQYF.